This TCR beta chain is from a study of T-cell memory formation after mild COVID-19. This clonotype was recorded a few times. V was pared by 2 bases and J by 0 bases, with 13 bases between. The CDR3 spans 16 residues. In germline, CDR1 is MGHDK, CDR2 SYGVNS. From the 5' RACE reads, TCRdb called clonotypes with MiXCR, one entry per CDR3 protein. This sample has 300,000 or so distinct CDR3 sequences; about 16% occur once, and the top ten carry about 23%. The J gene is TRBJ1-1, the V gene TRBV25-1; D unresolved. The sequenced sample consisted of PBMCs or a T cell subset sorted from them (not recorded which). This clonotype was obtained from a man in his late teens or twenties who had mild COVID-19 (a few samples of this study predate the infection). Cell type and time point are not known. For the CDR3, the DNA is TGTGCCAGCAGTGAAAGAATGGGCTTCATGAACACTGAAGCTTTCTTT. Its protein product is CASSERMGFMNTEAFF.